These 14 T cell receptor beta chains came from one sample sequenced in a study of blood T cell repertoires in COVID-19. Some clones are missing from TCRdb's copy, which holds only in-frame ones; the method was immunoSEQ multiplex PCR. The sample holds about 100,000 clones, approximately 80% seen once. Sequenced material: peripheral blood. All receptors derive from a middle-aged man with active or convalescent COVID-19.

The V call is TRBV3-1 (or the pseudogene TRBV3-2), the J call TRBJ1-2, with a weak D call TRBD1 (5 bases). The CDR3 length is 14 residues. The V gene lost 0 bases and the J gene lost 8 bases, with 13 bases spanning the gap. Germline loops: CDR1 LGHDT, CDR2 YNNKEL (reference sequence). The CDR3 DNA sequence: TGTGCCAGCAGCCAAGAGTCCCCCACAGGCGGCTACACCTTC. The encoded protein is CASSQESPTGGYTF.

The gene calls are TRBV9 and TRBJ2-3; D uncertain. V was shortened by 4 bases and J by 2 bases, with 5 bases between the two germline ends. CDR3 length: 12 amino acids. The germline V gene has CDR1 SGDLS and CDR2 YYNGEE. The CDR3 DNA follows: TGTGCCAGCAGCCCCTACACAGATACGCAGTATTTT. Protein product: CASSPYTDTQYF.

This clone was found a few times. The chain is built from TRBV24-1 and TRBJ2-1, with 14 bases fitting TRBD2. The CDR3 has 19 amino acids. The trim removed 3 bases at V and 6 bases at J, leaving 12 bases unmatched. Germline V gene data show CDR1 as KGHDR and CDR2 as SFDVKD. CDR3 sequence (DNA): TGTGCCACCAGTGATGATGGACTAGCGGGAGGATGGAACCGCAATGAGCAGTTCTTC. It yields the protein CATSDDGLAGGWNRNEQFF.

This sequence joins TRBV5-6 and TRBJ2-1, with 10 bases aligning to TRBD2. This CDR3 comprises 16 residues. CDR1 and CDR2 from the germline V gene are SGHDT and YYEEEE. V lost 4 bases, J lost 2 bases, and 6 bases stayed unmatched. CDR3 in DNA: TGTGCCAGCAGCCCCAGGACTAGCGGTACCTACAATGAGCAGTTCTTC. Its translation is CASSPRTSGTYNEQFF. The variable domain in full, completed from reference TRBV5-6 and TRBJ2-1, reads DAGVTQSPTHLIKTRGQQVTLRCSPKSGHDTVSWYQQALGQGPQFIFQYYEEEERQRGNFPDRFSGHQFPNYSSELNVNALLLGDSALYLCASSPRTSGTYNEQFFGPGTRLTVL.

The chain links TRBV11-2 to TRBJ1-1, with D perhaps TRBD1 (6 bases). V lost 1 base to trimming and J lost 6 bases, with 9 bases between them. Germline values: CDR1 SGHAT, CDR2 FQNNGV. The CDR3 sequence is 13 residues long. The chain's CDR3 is CASSLGPGAEAFF. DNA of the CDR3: TGTGCCAGCAGCTTAGGACCAGGGGCTGAAGCTTTCTTT.

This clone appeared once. The CDR3 DNA reads TGTGCCAGCAGCTTACGGGACATTGCAACTAATGAAAAACTGTTTTTT. Translation gives CASSLRDIATNEKLFF. This chain joins TRBV7-9 and TRBJ1-4, with D perhaps matching TRBD1 (6 bases). This CDR3 region has 16 residues. Germline V gives CDR1 SEHNR, CDR2 FQNEAQ (reference sequence). The V and J ends lost 2 bases and 0 bases respectively, with 10 bases between them. Based on the CDR3 plus reference TRBV7-9 and TRBJ1-4, the full variable domain is DTGVSQNPRHKITKRGQNVTFRCDPISEHNRLYWYRQTLGQGPEFLTYFQNEAQLEKSRLLSDRFSAERPKGSFSTLEIQRTEQGDSAMYLCASSLRDIATNEKLFFGSGTQLSVL.

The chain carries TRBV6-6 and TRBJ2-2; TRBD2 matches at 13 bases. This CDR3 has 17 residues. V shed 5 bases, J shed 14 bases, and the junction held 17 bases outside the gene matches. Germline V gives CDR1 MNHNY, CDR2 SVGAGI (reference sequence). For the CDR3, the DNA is TGTGCCAGCAGTCCTCCGGGACTAGCGGGATTAGGGGGTGCCCTGTTTTTT. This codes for CASSPPGLAGLGGALFF.

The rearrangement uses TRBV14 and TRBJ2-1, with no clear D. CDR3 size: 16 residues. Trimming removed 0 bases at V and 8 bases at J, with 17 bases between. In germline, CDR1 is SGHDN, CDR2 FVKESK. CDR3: CASSQEIAQFYYEQFF. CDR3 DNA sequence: TGTGCCAGCAGCCAAGAAATAGCCCAATTTTATTATGAGCAGTTCTTC.

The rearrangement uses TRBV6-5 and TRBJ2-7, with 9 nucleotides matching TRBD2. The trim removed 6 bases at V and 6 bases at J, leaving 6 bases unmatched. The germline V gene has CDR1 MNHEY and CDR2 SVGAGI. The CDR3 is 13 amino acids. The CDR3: CASRGTSRGEQYF. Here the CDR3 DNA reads TGTGCCAGCAGAGGGACTAGCAGGGGCGAGCAGTACTTC.

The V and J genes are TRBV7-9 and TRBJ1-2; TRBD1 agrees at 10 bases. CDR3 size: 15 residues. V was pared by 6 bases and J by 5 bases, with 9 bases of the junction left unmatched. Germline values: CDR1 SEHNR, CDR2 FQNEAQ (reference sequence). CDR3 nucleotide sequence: TGTGCCAGCAGGACAGGGGGCGCGGTAGAATATGGCTACACCTTC. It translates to CASRTGGAVEYGYTF.

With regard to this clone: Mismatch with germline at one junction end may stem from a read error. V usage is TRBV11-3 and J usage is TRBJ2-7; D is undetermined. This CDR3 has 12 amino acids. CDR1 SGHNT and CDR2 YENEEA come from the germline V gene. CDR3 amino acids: CASTRDSDEQYF. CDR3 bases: TGTGCCAGCACCAGAGACTCCGACGAGCAGTACTTC.

The CDR3 nucleotides are TGTGCCAGCTCCCCAGGAGGACAGGGGGCGAATGAGCAGTTCTTC. Its protein product is CASSPGGQGANEQFF. The chain has TRBV18 and TRBJ2-1; 11 nucleotides match TRBD1. This CDR3 is 15 amino acids long. From germline, CDR1 is KGHSH and CDR2 LQKENI. V trimming: 6 bases; J trimming: 7 bases; junction bases outside the gene matches: 8.

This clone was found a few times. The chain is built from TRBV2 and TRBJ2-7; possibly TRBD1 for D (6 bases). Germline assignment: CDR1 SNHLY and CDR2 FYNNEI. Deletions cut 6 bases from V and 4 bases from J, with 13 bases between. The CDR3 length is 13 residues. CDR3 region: CASRVGTKYEQYF. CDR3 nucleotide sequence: TGTGCCAGCAGGGTAGGGACAAAATACGAGCAGTACTTC.

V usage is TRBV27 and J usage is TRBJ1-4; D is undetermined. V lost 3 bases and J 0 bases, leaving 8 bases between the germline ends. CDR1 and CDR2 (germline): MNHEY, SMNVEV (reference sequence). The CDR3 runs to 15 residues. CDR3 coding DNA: TGTGCCAGCAGTTTGACACAGTCAACTAATGAAAAACTGTTTTTT. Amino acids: CASSLTQSTNEKLFF.